The rows below give T cell receptor beta chains drawn from one sample of a study of Ad26.COV2.S vaccination and SARS-CoV-2 variants. Data came from immunoSEQ multiplex PCR; TCRdb stores just in-frame clones and leaves some out. There are roughly 180,000 clones in the sample; 87% occur only once, and over 4.5% lies in the top ten. The material was peripheral blood, obtained after recovery from COVID-19. These receptors came from a human donor who had recovered from COVID-19. Each CDR3 is given without its conserved first and last residue. The size of a clone is reported for some rows only, either as once, few or many, or as a class for expanded clones.

J: TRBJ2-1
V: TRBV11-2
size: -
length: 13
CDR3: ASSLEPSGRNEQF

J: TRBJ2-5
V: TRBV15
size: -
length: 14
CDR3: ATSRDYNLHSETQY

J: TRBJ1-6
V: TRBV2
size: -
length: 11
CDR3: ASRGVPYSPLH

J: TRBJ1-5
V: TRBV6-6
size: -
length: 14
CDR3: ASRPGPRTINQPQH

J: TRBJ1-1
V: TRBV18
size: -
length: 11
CDR3: ASSPPKNTEAF

J: TRBJ2-1
V: TRBV2
size: -
length: 12
CDR3: ASSSDGLEEEQF

J: TRBJ1-6
V: TRBV5-6
size: medium-sized
length: 13
CDR3: ASSWDRTLNSPLH

J: TRBJ2-1
V: TRBV19
size: -
length: 13
CDR3: ASSPRGEGINEQF

J: TRBJ1-5
V: TRBV2
size: -
length: 13
CDR3: ASSERRQGGQPQH

J: TRBJ2-5
V: TRBV7-3
size: -
length: 11
CDR3: ASSRGQQETQY

J: TRBJ1-6
V: TRBV6-1
size: -
length: 15
CDR3: ASSEKGRATYNSPLH

J: TRBJ2-3
V: TRBV5-1
size: -
length: 13
CDR3: ASSFQEQGTDTQY

J: TRBJ2-4
V: TRBV18
size: -
length: 18
CDR3: ASSNLEAPLYFVSKNIQY

J: TRBJ2-4
V: TRBV2
size: -
length: 10
CDR3: AGGGTRIIQY

J: TRBJ2-4
V: TRBV6-5
size: -
length: 13
CDR3: ARRRLERAKNIQY

J: TRBJ2-3
V: TRBV28
size: -
length: 13
CDR3: ASSLLVGGADTQY

J: TRBJ2-5
V: TRBV4-1
size: -
length: 15
CDR3: ASSQDPPLAEAETQY

J: TRBJ1-5
V: TRBV3-1/TRBV3-2
size: -
length: 13
CDR3: ASSQEGGYNQPQH

J: TRBJ1-1
V: TRBV7-2
size: -
length: 12
CDR3: ASSPWTENTEAF

J: TRBJ1-1
V: TRBV6-5
size: -
length: 11
CDR3: ASSYPQGTEAF

J: TRBJ1-3
V: TRBV28
size: -
length: 12
CDR3: ASSFPNAGNTIY

J: TRBJ2-1
V: TRBV11-2
size: -
length: 11
CDR3: ASNVVLSGEQF

J: TRBJ2-3
V: TRBV15
size: -
length: 12
CDR3: ATSSRSAADTQY

J: TRBJ2-2
V: TRBV7-7
size: -
length: 13
CDR3: ASSPTGPAEGELF

J: TRBJ2-1
V: TRBV5-1
size: -
length: 13
CDR3: ASSLGDTTYNEQF

J: TRBJ2-7
V: TRBV7-8
size: -
length: 13
CDR3: ASSLDGGTSYEQY

J: TRBJ2-1
V: TRBV3-1/TRBV3-2
size: -
length: 14
CDR3: ASSPTPQGGPGEQF

J: TRBJ2-7
V: TRBV3-1/TRBV3-2
size: -
length: 13
CDR3: ASSQESHKRGEQY

J: TRBJ2-3
V: TRBV5-6
size: -
length: 12
CDR3: ASSFGMDTDTQY

J: TRBJ2-1
V: TRBV2
size: -
length: 13
CDR3: ASSSVAGPDNEQF

J: TRBJ1-3
V: TRBV7-9
size: -
length: 13
CDR3: ASIRTGPFSNTIY

J: TRBJ2-1
V: TRBV5-4
size: -
length: 13
CDR3: ASSSASGGYNEQF

J: TRBJ2-7
V: TRBV4-1
size: -
length: 13
CDR3: ASSQGLAGTYEQY